A selection of T cell receptor beta chains follows, all from one sample in a study of neurological immune-mediated disorders. TCRdb redid the calling of the 5' RACE reads with MiXCR, one entry per CDR3 protein. Of about 33,000 distinct CDR3 sequences detected, more than 10% appear once; the ten largest clones hold approximately 2.3%. Sequencing input: PBMCs. The receptors were sampled from a woman aged 40 to 49 in good health. Both conserved end residues are part of each CDR3. A D gene is named only where the DNA matches it firmly. Clone size is given for some rows only: seen once, a few or many times, or a class if the clone is expanded.

abundance	d_gene	v_gene	j_gene	CDR3nt	CDR3aa
many	.	TRBV29-1	TRBJ2-7	TGCAGCGTGAGAGGCGGGACACGATCCTACGAGCAGTACTTC	CSVRGGTRSYEQYF
.	.	TRBV28	TRBJ2-7	TGTGCCAGCAGTCCCAACTCCGGCGAGCAGTACTTC	CASSPNSGEQYF
medium-sized	.	TRBV6-6	TRBJ2-1	TGTGCCAGCAGTTCCCCGACTAGAAGCTCAAGGAATGAGCAGTTCTTC	CASSSPTRSSRNEQFF
many	.	TRBV15	TRBJ2-7	TGTGCCACCAGCCAAACGACACTTTTCTCCTACGAGCAGTACTTC	CATSQTTLFSYEQYF
many	.	TRBV5-1	TRBJ1-1	TGCGCCAGCAGCGGAGGACAGTCGAACACTGAAGCTTTCTTT	CASSGGQSNTEAFF
many	.	TRBV7-8	TRBJ1-2	TGTGCCAGCAGCTTAGGGGCCGACCGTGGCTACACCTTC	CASSLGADRGYTF
many	.	TRBV4-3	TRBJ1-2	TGCGCCAGCAGCCATAGGTGGGCGCAACCGAAGGACTTC	CASSHRWAQPKDF
.	.	TRBV29-1	TRBJ1-2	TGCAGCGTTTCGGGGGGGCGAAACTATGGCTACACCTTC	CSVSGGRNYGYTF
many	TRBD1	TRBV12-3/TRBV12-4	TRBJ2-7	TGTGCCAGCAGTTTGGATCGGGACAGAACCTACGAGCAGTACTTC	CASSLDRDRTYEQYF
.	TRBD2	TRBV18	TRBJ2-7	TGTGCCAGCTCACCTAGCCCCGGGGGGGTCGAGCAGTACTTC	CASSPSPGGVEQYF
many	.	TRBV3-2	TRBJ2-1	TGTGCCAGCAGCCAAGATTCACGCGACAGAAGGTACAATGAGCAGTTCTTC	CASSQDSRDRRYNEQFF
many	.	TRBV25-1	TRBJ1-2	TGTGCCAGCAGTGAAGTCTATGGCTACACCTTC	CASSEVYGYTF
many	TRBD1	TRBV12-3/TRBV12-4	TRBJ1-2	TGTGCCAGCAGCGACAGGGATACTAACTATGGCTACACCTTC	CASSDRDTNYGYTF
many	.	TRBV5-1	TRBJ2-6	TGCGCCAGCAGCACATGGCAGTGGGGCCGGGGGCCTGGGGCTGGGGCCAACGTCCTGACTTTC	CASSTWQWGRGPGAGANVLTF
many	.	TRBV20-1	TRBJ2-7	TGCAGTGGTGCGACTGGCTACGAGCAGTACTTC	CSGATGYEQYF
.	.	TRBV19	TRBJ1-1	TGTGCCAGTAGTATCTTAAGGAACACTGAAGCTTTCTTT	CASSILRNTEAFF